Described below is a single T cell receptor beta chain sequence and its context. Antigen specificity is unknown. Everyone who donated was a Caucasian adult who lived in Nashville, Tennessee. The investigators split CD4+ cells into a CD45RA+ naive subset and a CD45RA-negative memory subset. The source of the sample is a study of shared clonotypes between healthy human individuals. Clones were read by immunoSEQ multiplex PCR, and TCRdb kept only the in-frame ones, dropping some. The sample contains 2.3 million or so clones, roughly 93% of which appear only once. With V trimmed by 2 bases and J by 2 bases, 9 bases remained unmatched. CDR3 size: 17 residues. Germline CDR1 and CDR2: LNHDA and SQIVND (reference sequence). The study, taken as a whole, reports: Sampling used blood alone; tissue repertoires probably differ. Large depth notwithstanding, sorted-subset sequencing proved incomplete by rarefaction.

The chain employs TRBV19 and TRBJ2-5; TRBD1 matches at 9 bases. Sequenced: naive CD4+ T cells from PBMCs. Subset meaning: CD45RA+ positively selected. This receptor was taken from a man aged 18-30 years in good health. Some clones in this sample may be carry-over from other donors' samples. CDR3 protein: CASSIQGVGQGQETQYF. In nucleotides, the CDR3 is TGTGCCAGTAGTATACAAGGGGTGGGACAGGGTCAAGAGACCCAGTACTTC.